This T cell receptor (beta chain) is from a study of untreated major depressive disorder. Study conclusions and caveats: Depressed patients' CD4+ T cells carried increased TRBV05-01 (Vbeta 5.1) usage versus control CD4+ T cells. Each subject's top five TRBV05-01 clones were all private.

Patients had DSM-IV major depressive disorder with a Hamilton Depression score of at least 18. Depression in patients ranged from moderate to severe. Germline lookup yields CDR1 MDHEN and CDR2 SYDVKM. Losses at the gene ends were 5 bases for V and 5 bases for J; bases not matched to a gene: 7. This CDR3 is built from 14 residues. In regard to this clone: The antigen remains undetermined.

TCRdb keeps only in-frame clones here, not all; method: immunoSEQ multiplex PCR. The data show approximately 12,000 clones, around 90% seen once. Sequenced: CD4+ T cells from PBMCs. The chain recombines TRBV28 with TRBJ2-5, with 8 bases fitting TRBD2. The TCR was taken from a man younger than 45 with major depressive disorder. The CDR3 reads CASSRWTSSETQYF. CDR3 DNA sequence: TGTGCCAGCAGTCGTTGGACTAGCTCTGAGACCCAGTACTTC.